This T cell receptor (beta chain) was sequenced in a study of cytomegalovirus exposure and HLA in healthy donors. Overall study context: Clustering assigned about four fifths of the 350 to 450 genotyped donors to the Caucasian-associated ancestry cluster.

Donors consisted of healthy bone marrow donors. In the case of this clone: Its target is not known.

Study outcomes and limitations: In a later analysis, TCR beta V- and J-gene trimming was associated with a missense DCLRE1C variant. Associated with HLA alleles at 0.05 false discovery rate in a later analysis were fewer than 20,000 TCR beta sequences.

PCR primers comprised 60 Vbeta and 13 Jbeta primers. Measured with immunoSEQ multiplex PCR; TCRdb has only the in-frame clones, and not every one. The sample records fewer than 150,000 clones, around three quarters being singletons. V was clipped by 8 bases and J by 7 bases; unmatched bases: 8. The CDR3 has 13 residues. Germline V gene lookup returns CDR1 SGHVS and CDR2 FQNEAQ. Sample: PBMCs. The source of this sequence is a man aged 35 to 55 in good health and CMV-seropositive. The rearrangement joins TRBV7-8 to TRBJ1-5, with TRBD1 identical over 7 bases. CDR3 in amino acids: CASGDRVGQPQHF. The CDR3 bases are TGTGCCAGCGGCGACAGGGTTGGGCAGCCCCAGCATTTT.